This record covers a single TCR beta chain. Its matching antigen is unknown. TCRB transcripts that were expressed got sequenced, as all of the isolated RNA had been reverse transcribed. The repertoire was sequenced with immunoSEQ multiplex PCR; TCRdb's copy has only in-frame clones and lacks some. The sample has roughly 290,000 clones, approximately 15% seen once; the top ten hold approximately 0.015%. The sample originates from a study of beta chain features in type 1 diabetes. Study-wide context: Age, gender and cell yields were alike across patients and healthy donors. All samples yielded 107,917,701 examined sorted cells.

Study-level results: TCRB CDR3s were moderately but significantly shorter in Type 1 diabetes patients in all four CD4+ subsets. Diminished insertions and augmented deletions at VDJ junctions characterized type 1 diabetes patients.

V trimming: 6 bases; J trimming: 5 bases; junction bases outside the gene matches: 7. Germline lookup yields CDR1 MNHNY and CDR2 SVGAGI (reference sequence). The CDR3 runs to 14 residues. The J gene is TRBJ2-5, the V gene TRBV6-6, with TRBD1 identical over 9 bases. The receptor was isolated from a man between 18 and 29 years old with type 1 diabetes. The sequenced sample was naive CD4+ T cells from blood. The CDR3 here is CASRTTGGRETQYF. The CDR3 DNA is TGTGCCAGCAGAACGACAGGGGGGCGGGAGACCCAGTACTTC.